This paragraph reports one T cell receptor (beta chain). The data originate from a study of T-cell reconstitution after alpha-beta-depleted transplantation in children. Preparation of the TCRbeta library used unique molecular identifiers. TCRdb used MiXCR to reprocess the PCR reads, holding one entry per CDR3 protein. The sample contains a few hundred thousand distinct CDR3 sequences, around 9.6% of which appear only once. The CDR3 contains 14 residues. Looked up from germline, CDR1 is MNHNS and CDR2 is SASEGT. V was clipped by 6 bases and J by 7 bases; unmatched bases: 8. The genes are TRBV6-1 and TRBJ2-1; TRBD2 aligns across 8 bases. Sample: PBMCs from the stem cell graft donor, taken from the stem cell graft. This receptor was identified in a human donor who donated a stem cell graft to a child with SCID. The CDR3 DNA follows: TGTGCCAGCAGCCACGGCGGGGGGCTTAATGAGCAGTTCTTC. Its translation is CASSHGGGLNEQFF.